These 19 T cell receptor beta chains originate from one sample sequenced in a study of Graves' ophthalmopathy and Graves' hyperthyroidism. Scientists amplified the TCR beta CDR3 regions from RNA transcripts. Second-round multiplex PCR came after a first-round RT-PCR that employed HTBI primers. TCRdb called the multiplex PCR reads again in MiXCR, with one record for every CDR3 protein. The data contain about 700,000 distinct CDR3 sequences, under 50% of them seen just once; the ten biggest clones take up 3.3%. Sequenced: peripheral blood. These receptors were collected from an adult man with Graves' ophthalmopathy.

The chain combines TRBV12-3 or TRBV12-4 with TRBJ2-5; D possibly uses TRBD1 or TRBD2 (5 bases each). Trimming removed 6 bases at V and 5 bases at J, with 13 bases between. This CDR3 region has 13 residues. The CDR3 DNA is TGTGCCAGCAGGGCCGGGGCTCGGGAGACCCAGTACTTC. Amino acids: CASRAGARETQYF.

The CDR3 coding sequence is TGCAGTGCTAGAGGCCAGGGGCGCGATAATTCACCCCTCCACTTT. Encoded protein: CSARGQGRDNSPLHF. The V call is TRBV20-1, the J call TRBJ1-6, with D perhaps TRBD1 (6 bases). Germline assignment: CDR1 DFQATT and CDR2 SNEGSKA (reference sequence). V was shortened by 1 base and J by 5 bases, with 12 bases between the two germline ends. The CDR3 is 15 amino acids.

The table lists this clonotype with many counts. CDR3 in amino acids: CATSMGQGQHQPQHF. Written as DNA, the CDR3 is TGTGCCACCAGTATGGGACAGGGGCAACATCAGCCCCAGCATTTT. This rearrangement joins TRBV15 to TRBJ1-5; 10 nucleotides match TRBD1. Germline V gene sequence: CDR1 LNHNV, CDR2 YYDKDF (reference sequence). This CDR3 is 15 amino acids long. The V and J ends lost 6 bases and 5 bases, in that order; junction bases with no gene match: 7.

This clonotype appeared many times. The V call is TRBV5-1, the J call TRBJ1-3; 7 nucleotides line up with TRBD1. Trimming took 4 bases from V and 4 from J; bases not matched to a gene: 8. CDR1 and CDR2 from the germline V gene are SGHRS and YFSETQ. The CDR3 has 15 amino acids. CDR3 residues: CASSLGQATGNTIYF. The CDR3 nucleotides are TGCGCCAGCAGCCTCGGACAGGCTACAGGAAACACCATATATTTT.

V is TRBV15 and J is TRBJ1-2; TRBD1 might be the D (5 bases). V was clipped by 0 bases and J by 4 bases, with 12 bases between them. Per germline, CDR1 LNHNV and CDR2 YYDKDF (reference sequence). The CDR3 covers 15 residues. CDR3 DNA: TGTGCCACCAGCAGAGAGAAAGGGGCGGCCTATGGCTACACCTTC. It yields the protein CATSREKGAAYGYTF.

A remark on this clonotype: Possible read error: a much larger clone is one base away. The V gene is TRBV10-3, the J gene TRBJ2-5; TRBD1 matches 7 bases. Trimming cost V 5 bases and J 4 bases; bases outside gene matches: 7. This CDR3 comprises 14 residues. Germline CDR1 reads ENHRY; CDR2 reads SYGVKD. CDR3 sequence: CAISPPTGTETQYF. CDR3 DNA sequence: TGTGCCATCAGTCCGCCGACAGGGACAGAGACCCAGTACTTC.

Many counts were recorded for this clonotype. The rearrangement joins TRBV29-1 to TRBJ1-2, with 9 bases that match TRBD1. CDR1 is SQVTM, CDR2 ANQGSEA, per germline. The CDR3 spans 16 residues. The V segment lost 2 bases and the J segment 5 bases; nucleotides outside the gene matches: 12. CDR3 residues: CSVETVSVGQGYGYTF. DNA for the CDR3: TGCAGCGTTGAAACCGTTTCCGTAGGACAGGGGTATGGCTACACCTTC.

In this sample, this clonotype turned up many times. The V call is TRBV24-1, the J call TRBJ1-2; D gene uncertain. The CDR3 consists of 12 residues. Germline V CDR1 and CDR2: KGHDR, SFDVKD. Trimming removed 6 bases from V and 3 bases from J, with 7 bases in between. The CDR3 sequence: CATSRSDYGYTF. CDR3 sequence (DNA): TGTGCCACCAGTCGGTCGGACTATGGCTACACCTTC.

Of note for this clonotype: At one end, the junction sequence differs from germline, possibly due to a read error. The chain links TRBV24-1 to TRBJ2-7; D not resolved. Germline V gene sequence: CDR1 KGHDR, CDR2 SFDVKD. The CDR3 runs to 15 residues. CDR3 in DNA: TGTGCCAGCAGTTTAGGGCTCTCGGGCTCCTACGAGCAGTACTTC. Translating it yields CASSLGLSGSYEQYF.

This clonotype was found many times. This rearrangement joins TRBV5-5 to TRBJ1-1, with D unclear. The CDR3 runs 14 residues. Germline assignment: CDR1 SGHKS and CDR2 YYEKEE (reference sequence). V lost 1 base to trimming and J lost 4 bases, with 11 bases between them. CDR3 amino acids: CASSLIQRFTEAFF. The CDR3 nucleotides read TGTGCCAGCAGCTTGATCCAGCGTTTCACTGAAGCTTTCTTT.

This clonotype showed up many times. This chain uses TRBV19 with TRBJ1-2; 9 bases are shared with TRBD1. After removal of 7 bases from V and 8 bases from J, the junction contained 8 bases not matched to a gene. The CDR3 totals 13 residues. Per germline, CDR1 LNHDA and CDR2 SQIVND (reference sequence). The CDR3 region is CASMRGQGPGYTF. The CDR3 region has the DNA TGTGCCAGTATGAGGGGACAGGGCCCCGGCTACACCTTC.

V gene TRBV6-4 combines with J gene TRBJ1-4, with 11 bases matching TRBD1. Germline V gene data show CDR1 as MRHNA and CDR2 as SNTAGT. The length of the CDR3 is 14 residues. V was clipped by 7 bases and J by 6 bases; unmatched bases: 4. CDR3 sequence: CASTPGQGDEKLFF. The DNA of the CDR3 is TGTGCCAGCACACCGGGACAGGGGGATGAAAAACTGTTTTTT.

This chain uses TRBV2 with TRBJ1-5, with TRBD1 identical over 9 bases. The V gene end was trimmed by 6 bases and the J gene end by 7 bases; junction bases not matched to a gene: 13. This CDR3 spans 16 amino acids. Germline lookup yields CDR1 SNHLY and CDR2 FYNNEI. Here the CDR3 DNA reads TGTGCCAGCAGGCGGACAGGGGCCGAACGGGGACAGCCCCAGCATTTT. As protein: CASRRTGAERGQPQHF.

This clonotype appeared many times. The chain links TRBV10-3 to TRBJ2-7, with D possibly TRBD2 on 6 matching bases. CDR3 length equals 14 residues. V was cut by 3 bases and J by 4 bases, with 13 bases left in between. CDR1 is ENHRY and CDR2 is SYGVKD in the germline V gene. The CDR3 nucleotides are TGTGCCATCAGTGAAACGGGAGCGGGTTACGAGCAGTACTTC. Its protein is CAISETGAGYEQYF.

The V gene is TRBV7-9, the J gene TRBJ2-7, with 15 bases aligning to TRBD2. The CDR3 loop spans 17 amino acids. J was trimmed by 7 bases and V by 5 bases; bases with no gene match: 12. Germline lookup yields CDR1 SEHNR and CDR2 FQNEAQ (reference sequence). CDR3 residues: CASSTGLAGGKAGEQYF. CDR3 nucleotides: TGTGCCAGCAGCACCGGACTAGCGGGAGGGAAGGCCGGGGAGCAGTACTTC. Combining the CDR3 with reference TRBV7-9 and TRBJ2-7 gives the whole variable domain DTGVSQNPRHKITKRGQNVTFRCDPISEHNRLYWYRQTLGQGPEFLTYFQNEAQLEKSRLLSDRFSAERPKGSFSTLEIQRTEQGDSAMYLCASSTGLAGGKAGEQYFGPGTRLTVT.

The rearrangement links TRBV7-6 to TRBJ1-1; D is undetermined. The CDR3 extends over 14 amino acids. Germline loops: CDR1 SGHVS, CDR2 FNYEAQ. V was shortened by 6 bases and J by 5 bases, with 16 bases between the two germline ends. The CDR3 is CASSPLAAPTEAFF. The CDR3, as DNA: TGTGCCAGCAGTCCCCTTGCGGCGCCAACTGAAGCTTTCTTT. The whole variable domain, remainder taken from reference TRBV7-6 and TRBJ1-1, is GAGVSQSPRYKVTKRGQDVALRCDPISGHVSLYWYRQALGQGPEFLTYFNYEAQQDKSGLPNDRFSAERPEGSISTLTIQRTEQRDSAMYRCASSPLAAPTEAFFGQGTRLTVV.

Turning to this clonotype: This may arise from a read error, as a much more abundant clone is one base away. The J gene is TRBJ2-7, the V gene TRBV13; possibly TRBD2 for D (5 bases). The CDR3 spans 15 residues. The germline CDR1 and CDR2 sequences are PRHDT and FYEKMQ (reference sequence). Written as DNA, the CDR3 is TGTGCCGGCAGTGATTCGTCGTCGGGATACTACGAGCAGTACTTC. Protein: CAGSDSSSGYYEQYF.

This clonotype has a count of ten or more. The rearrangement joins TRBV7-9 to TRBJ1-2; tentatively, D is TRBD1 (5 bases). This CDR3 spans 16 amino acids. Trimming removed 2 bases from V and 0 bases from J, with 13 bases in between. The germline V gene encodes CDR1 SEHNR and CDR2 FQNEAQ (reference sequence). The CDR3 reads CASSLFRGESNYGYTF. CDR3 DNA sequence: TGTGCCAGCAGCTTATTCCGAGGGGAATCTAACTATGGCTACACCTTC. Using reference TRBV7-9 and TRBJ1-2 for the parts outside the CDR3, the full variable domain is DTGVSQNPRHKITKRGQNVTFRCDPISEHNRLYWYRQTLGQGPEFLTYFQNEAQLEKSRLLSDRFSAERPKGSFSTLEIQRTEQGDSAMYLCASSLFRGESNYGYTFGSGTRLTVV.

This clonotype was counted at least ten times. The CDR3 nucleotides read TGTGCCATCAGTGAGTCATTTACCGCTAGCGGGAGTTACGAGCAGTACTTC. It codes for CAISESFTASGSYEQYF. The chain carries TRBV10-3 and TRBJ2-7; 10 bases line up with TRBD2. CDR3 length: 17 amino acids. Trimming at V came to 0 bases and at J to 4 bases, leaving 9 bases not matched to a gene. The germline V gene encodes CDR1 ENHRY and CDR2 SYGVKD.